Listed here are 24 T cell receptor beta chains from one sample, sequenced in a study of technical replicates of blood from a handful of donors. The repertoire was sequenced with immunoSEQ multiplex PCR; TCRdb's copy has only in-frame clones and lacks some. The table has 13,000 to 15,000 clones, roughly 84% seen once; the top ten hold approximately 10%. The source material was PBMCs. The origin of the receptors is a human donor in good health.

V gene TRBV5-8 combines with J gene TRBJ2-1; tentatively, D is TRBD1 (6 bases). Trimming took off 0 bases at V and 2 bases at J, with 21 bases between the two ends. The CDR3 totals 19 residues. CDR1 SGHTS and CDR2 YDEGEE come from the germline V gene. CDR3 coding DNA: TGTGCCAGCAGCTTGGGAGCTTACAGGGCCGAGAGCACCTACAATGAGCAGTTCTTC. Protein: CASSLGAYRAESTYNEQFF. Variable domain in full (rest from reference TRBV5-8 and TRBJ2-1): EAGVTQSPTHLIKTRGQQATLRCSPISGHTSVYWYQQALGLGLQFLLWYDEGEERNRGNFPPRFSGRQFPNYSSELNVNALELEDSALYLCASSLGAYRAESTYNEQFFGPGTRLTVL.

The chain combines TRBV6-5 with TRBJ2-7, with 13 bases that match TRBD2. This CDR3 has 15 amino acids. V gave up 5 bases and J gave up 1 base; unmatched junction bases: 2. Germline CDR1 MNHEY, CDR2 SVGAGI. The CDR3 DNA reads TGTGCCAGCAGTCGACTAGCGGGAGGATCCTACGAGCAGTACTTC. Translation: CASSRLAGGSYEQYF.

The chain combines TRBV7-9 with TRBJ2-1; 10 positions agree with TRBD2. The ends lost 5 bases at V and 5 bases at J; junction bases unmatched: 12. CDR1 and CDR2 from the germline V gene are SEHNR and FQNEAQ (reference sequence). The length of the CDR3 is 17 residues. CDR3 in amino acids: CASSPGKREGRDNEQFF. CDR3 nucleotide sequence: TGTGCCAGCAGCCCTGGCAAGCGGGAGGGCCGTGACAATGAGCAGTTCTTC. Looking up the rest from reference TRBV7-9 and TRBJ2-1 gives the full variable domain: DTGVSQNPRHKITKRGQNVTFRCDPISEHNRLYWYRQTLGQGPEFLTYFQNEAQLEKSRLLSDRFSAERPKGSFSTLEIQRTEQGDSAMYLCASSPGKREGRDNEQFFGPGTRLTVL.

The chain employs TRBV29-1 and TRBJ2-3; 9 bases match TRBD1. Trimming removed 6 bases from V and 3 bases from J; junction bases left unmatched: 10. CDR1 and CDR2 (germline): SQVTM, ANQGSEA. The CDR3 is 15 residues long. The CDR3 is CSVKRQGGETDTQYF. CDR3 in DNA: TGCAGCGTGAAGCGACAGGGGGGCGAGACAGATACGCAGTATTTT.

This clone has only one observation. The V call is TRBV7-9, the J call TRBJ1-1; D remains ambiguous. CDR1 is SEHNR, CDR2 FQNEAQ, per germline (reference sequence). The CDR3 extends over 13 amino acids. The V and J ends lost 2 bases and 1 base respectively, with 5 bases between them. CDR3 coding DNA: TGTGCCAGCAGCTTAACGGGGAACACTGAAGCTTTCTTT. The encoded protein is CASSLTGNTEAFF.

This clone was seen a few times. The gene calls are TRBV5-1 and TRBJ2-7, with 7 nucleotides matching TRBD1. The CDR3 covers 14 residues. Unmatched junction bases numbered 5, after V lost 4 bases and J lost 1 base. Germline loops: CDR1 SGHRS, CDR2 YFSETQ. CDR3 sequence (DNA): TGCGCCAGCAGCGAAGACAGGGTTTCCTACGAGCAGTACTTC. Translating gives CASSEDRVSYEQYF.

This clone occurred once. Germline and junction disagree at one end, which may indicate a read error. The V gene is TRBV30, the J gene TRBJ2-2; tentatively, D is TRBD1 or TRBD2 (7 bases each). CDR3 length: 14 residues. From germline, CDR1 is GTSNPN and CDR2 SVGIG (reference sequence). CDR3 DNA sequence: TGTGCCGGGAGGGGGCAGGGGAACACCGGGGAGCTGTTTTTT. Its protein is CAGRGQGNTGELFF.

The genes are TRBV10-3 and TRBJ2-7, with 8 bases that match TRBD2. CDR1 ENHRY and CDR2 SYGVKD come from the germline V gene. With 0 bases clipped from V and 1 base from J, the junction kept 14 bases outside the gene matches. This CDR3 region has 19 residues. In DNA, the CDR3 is TGTGCCATCAGTGAGTCCGCCGGGAGGGAGCGGAGAGCGTCCTACGAGCAGTACTTC. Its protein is CAISESAGRERRASYEQYF.

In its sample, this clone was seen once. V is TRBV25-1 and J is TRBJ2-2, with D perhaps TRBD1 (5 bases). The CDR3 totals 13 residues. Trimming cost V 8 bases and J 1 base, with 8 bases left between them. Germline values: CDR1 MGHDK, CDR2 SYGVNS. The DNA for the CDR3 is TGTGCCAGCGCCCAGGGGAACACCGGGGAGCTGTTTTTT. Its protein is CASAQGNTGELFF.

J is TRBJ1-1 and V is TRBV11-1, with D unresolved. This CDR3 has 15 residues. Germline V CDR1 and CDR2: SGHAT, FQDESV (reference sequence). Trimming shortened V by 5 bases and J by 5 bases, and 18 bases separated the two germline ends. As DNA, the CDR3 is TGTGCCAGCAGCGATCCCAGTACATCGGGTACTGAAGCTTTCTTT. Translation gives CASSDPSTSGTEAFF.

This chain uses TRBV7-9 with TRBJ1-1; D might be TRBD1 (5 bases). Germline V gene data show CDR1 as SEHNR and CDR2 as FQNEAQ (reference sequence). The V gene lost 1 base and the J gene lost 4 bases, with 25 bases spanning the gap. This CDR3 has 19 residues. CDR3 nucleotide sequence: TGTGCCAGCAGCTTAGGACTTCCCCCTCGAAGGGGCCGGAGCACTGAAGCTTTCTTT. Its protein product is CASSLGLPPRRGRSTEAFF. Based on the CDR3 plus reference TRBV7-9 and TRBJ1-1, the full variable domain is DTGVSQNPRHKITKRGQNVTFRCDPISEHNRLYWYRQTLGQGPEFLTYFQNEAQLEKSRLLSDRFSAERPKGSFSTLEIQRTEQGDSAMYLCASSLGLPPRRGRSTEAFFGQGTRLTVV.

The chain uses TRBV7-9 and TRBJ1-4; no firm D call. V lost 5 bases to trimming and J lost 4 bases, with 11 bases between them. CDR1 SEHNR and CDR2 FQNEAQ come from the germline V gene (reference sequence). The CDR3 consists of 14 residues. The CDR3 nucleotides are TGTGCCAGCAGCGAGAGAAACCTTAATGAAAAACTGTTTTTT. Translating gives CASSERNLNEKLFF.

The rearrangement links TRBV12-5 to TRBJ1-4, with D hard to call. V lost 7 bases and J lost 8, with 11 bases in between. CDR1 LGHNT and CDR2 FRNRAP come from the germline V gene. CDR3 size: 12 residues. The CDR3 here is CASAPGEEKLFF. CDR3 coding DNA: TGTGCTAGTGCCCCCGGGGAGGAAAAACTGTTTTTT.

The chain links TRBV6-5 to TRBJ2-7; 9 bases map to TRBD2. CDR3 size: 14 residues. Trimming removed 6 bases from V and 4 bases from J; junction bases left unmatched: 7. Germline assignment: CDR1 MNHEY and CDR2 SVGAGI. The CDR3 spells CASSLSGRSYEQYF. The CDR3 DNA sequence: TGTGCCAGCAGCCTCAGCGGGAGGTCGTACGAGCAGTACTTC.

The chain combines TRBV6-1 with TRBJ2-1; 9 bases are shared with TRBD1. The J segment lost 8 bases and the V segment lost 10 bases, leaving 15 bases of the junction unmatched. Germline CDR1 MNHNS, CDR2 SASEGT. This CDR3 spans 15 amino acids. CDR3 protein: CATKKTGTGIDEQFF. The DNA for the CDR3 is TGTGCCACCAAAAAAACCGGGACAGGGATCGATGAGCAGTTCTTC.

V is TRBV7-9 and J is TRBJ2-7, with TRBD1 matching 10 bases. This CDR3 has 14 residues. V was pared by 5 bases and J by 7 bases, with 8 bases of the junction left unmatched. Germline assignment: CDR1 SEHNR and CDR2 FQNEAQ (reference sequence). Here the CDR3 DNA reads TGTGCCAGCAGCCGACAGGGGGCTTCGGAAGAGCAGTACTTC. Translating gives CASSRQGASEEQYF.

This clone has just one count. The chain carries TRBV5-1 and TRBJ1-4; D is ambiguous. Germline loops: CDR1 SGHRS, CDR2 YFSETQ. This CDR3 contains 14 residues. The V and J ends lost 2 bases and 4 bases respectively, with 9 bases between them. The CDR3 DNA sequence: TGCGCCAGCAGCTTTCTAAGCTATAATGAAAAACTGTTTTTT. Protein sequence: CASSFLSYNEKLFF.

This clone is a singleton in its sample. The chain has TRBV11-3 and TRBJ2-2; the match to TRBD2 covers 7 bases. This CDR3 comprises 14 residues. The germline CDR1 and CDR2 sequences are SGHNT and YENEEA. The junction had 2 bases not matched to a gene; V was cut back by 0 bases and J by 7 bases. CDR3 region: CASSLDREVGELFF. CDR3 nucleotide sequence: TGTGCCAGCAGCTTAGATCGGGAGGTCGGGGAGCTGTTTTTT.

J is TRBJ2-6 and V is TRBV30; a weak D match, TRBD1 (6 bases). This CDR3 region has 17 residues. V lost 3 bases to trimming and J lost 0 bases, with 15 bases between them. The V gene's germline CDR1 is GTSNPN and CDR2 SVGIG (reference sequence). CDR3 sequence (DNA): TGTGCCTGGAGACGAGACAGGCTCCGCTCTGGGGCCAACGTCCTGACTTTC. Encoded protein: CAWRRDRLRSGANVLTF. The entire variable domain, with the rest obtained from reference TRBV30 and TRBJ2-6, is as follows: SQTIHQWPATLVQPVGSPLSLECTVEGTSNPNLYWYRQAAGRGLQLLFYSVGIGQISSEVPQNLSASRPQDRQFILSSKKLLLSDSGFYLCAWRRDRLRSGANVLTFGAGSRLTVL.

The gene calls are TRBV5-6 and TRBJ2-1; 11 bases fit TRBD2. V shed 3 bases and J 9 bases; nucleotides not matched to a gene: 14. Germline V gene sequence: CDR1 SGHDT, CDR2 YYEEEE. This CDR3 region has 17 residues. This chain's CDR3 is CASSSRPLAGAGSEQFF. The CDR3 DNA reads TGTGCCAGCAGCTCCCGGCCACTAGCGGGAGCGGGAAGTGAGCAGTTCTTC.

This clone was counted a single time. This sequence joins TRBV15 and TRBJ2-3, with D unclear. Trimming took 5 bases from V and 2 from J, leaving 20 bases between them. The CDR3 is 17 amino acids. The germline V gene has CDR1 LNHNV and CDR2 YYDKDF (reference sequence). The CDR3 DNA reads TGTGCCACCAGCGGATCCCAGGTCTCCAGCCCCACAGATACGCAGTATTTT. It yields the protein CATSGSQVSSPTDTQYF.

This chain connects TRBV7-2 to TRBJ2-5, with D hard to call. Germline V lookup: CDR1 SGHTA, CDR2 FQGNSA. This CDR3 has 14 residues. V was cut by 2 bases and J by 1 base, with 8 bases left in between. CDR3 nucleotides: TGTGCCAGCAGCTTATTTAAGCTCCAAGAGACCCAGTACTTC. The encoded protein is CASSLFKLQETQYF.

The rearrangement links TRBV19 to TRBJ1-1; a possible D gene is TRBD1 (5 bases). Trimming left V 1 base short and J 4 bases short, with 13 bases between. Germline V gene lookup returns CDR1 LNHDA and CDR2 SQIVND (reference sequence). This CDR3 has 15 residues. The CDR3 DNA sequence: TGTGCCAGTAGTATAGGTGGACATTATTCCACTGAAGCTTTCTTT. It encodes CASSIGGHYSTEAFF.

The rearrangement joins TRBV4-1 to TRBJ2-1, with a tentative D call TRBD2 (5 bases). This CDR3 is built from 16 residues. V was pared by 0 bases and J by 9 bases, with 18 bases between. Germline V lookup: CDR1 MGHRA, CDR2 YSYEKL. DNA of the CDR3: TGCGCCAGCAGCCAAGACCAGCGAGAGGGATTAGGTGAGCAGTTCTTC. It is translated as CASSQDQREGLGEQFF.